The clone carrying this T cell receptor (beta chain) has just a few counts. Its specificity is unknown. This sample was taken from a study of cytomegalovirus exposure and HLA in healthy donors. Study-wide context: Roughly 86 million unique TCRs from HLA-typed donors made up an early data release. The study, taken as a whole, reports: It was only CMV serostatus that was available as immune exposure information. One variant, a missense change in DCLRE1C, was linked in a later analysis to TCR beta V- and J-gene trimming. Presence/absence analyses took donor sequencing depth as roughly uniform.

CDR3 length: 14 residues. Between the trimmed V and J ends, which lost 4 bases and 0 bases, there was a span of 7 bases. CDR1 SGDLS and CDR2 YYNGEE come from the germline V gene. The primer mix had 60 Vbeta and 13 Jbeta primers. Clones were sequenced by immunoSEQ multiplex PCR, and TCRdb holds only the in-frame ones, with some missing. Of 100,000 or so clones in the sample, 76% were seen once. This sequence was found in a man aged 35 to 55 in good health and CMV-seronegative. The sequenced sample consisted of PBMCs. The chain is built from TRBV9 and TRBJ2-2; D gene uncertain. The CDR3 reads CASSLPANTGELFF. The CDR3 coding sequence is TGTGCCAGCAGCCTCCCTGCGAACACCGGGGAGCTGTTTTTT.